A selection of T cell receptor beta chains follows, all from one sample in a study of blood T cell repertoires in COVID-19. This table comes from immunoSEQ multiplex PCR, and its TCRdb copy is limited to in-frame clones, with some not included. The table lists fewer than 350,000 clones, about 86% of them singletons. Sequences were obtained from peripheral blood. The source is a woman in her twenties or thirties who had recovered from COVID-19. Each CDR3 is given with its conserved first and last residue. Fields, in order: clone size, J gene, CDR3 length, V gene, D gene, CDR3 protein, CDR3 DNA. The D gene is left open where the match is weak. For some rows the clone size is stated as once, few or many, or as a class when expanded; others skip it.

abundance: -
j_gene: TRBJ1-1
len: 13
v_gene: TRBV11-3
d_gene: -
CDR3aa: CASSLERNTEAFF
CDR3nt: TGTGCCAGCAGCTTAGAGAGGAACACTGAAGCTTTCTTT

abundance: -
j_gene: TRBJ2-1
len: 16
v_gene: TRBV18
d_gene: TRBD2
CDR3aa: CASSPASGEYYNEQFF
CDR3nt: TGTGCCAGCTCACCGGCTAGCGGGGAATACTACAATGAGCAGTTCTTC

abundance: few
j_gene: TRBJ2-7
len: 16
v_gene: TRBV5-1
d_gene: -
CDR3aa: CASSFRGRQDSYEQYF
CDR3nt: TGCGCCAGCAGCTTTCGTGGGCGACAGGACTCCTACGAGCAGTACTTC

abundance: -
j_gene: TRBJ2-7
len: 14
v_gene: TRBV19
d_gene: -
CDR3aa: CASSMDTESYEQYF
CDR3nt: TGTGCCAGTAGTATGGACACGGAATCCTACGAGCAGTACTTC

abundance: -
j_gene: TRBJ2-3
len: 17
v_gene: TRBV5-6
d_gene: TRBD2
CDR3aa: CASSIKTSSLSTDTQYF
CDR3nt: TGTGCCAGCAGCATTAAGACTAGCAGCCTCAGCACAGATACGCAGTATTTT

abundance: few
j_gene: TRBJ1-1
len: 17
v_gene: TRBV2
d_gene: TRBD1
CDR3aa: CASSELETGVGGTEAFF
CDR3nt: TGTGCCAGCAGTGAATTGGAGACAGGGGTAGGTGGCACTGAAGCTTTCTTT

abundance: -
j_gene: TRBJ2-7
len: 19
v_gene: TRBV15
d_gene: TRBD2
CDR3aa: CATSRAARGGQNRYYEQYF
CDR3nt: TGTGCCACCAGCAGAGCCGCGCGGGGGGGCCAAAATAGATATTACGAGCAGTACTTC

abundance: -
j_gene: TRBJ2-2
len: 12
v_gene: TRBV30
d_gene: -
CDR3aa: CAWSYRTGELFF
CDR3nt: TGTGCCTGGAGTTACAGGACGGGGGAGCTGTTTTTT

abundance: -
j_gene: TRBJ2-3
len: 17
v_gene: TRBV28
d_gene: -
CDR3aa: CAGRFPGQQTSTDTQYF
CDR3nt: TGTGCCGGACGATTCCCGGGACAACAGACTAGCACAGATACGCAGTATTTT

abundance: -
j_gene: TRBJ2-1
len: 15
v_gene: TRBV21-1
d_gene: -
CDR3aa: CASGKGLPGCNEQFF
CDR3nt: TGTGCCAGCGGGAAGGGACTGCCTGGTTGTAATGAGCAGTTCTTC

abundance: -
j_gene: TRBJ2-2
len: 15
v_gene: TRBV28
d_gene: TRBD1
CDR3aa: CASLPWTGQAGELFF
CDR3nt: TGTGCCAGTCTCCCCTGGACAGGGCAAGCCGGGGAGCTGTTTTTT

abundance: -
j_gene: TRBJ2-3
len: 15
v_gene: TRBV11-2
d_gene: -
CDR3aa: CASSPPGFGTDTQYF
CDR3nt: TGTGCCAGCAGCCCCCCCGGGTTTGGCACAGATACGCAGTATTTT

abundance: -
j_gene: TRBJ2-7
len: 16
v_gene: TRBV9
d_gene: TRBD1
CDR3aa: CASSVGASGGSYEQYF
CDR3nt: TGTGCCAGCAGCGTAGGTGCCTCAGGGGGATCCTACGAGCAGTACTTC

abundance: -
j_gene: TRBJ2-2
len: 14
v_gene: TRBV5-8
d_gene: -
CDR3aa: CASSLGAYTGELFF
CDR3nt: TGTGCCAGCAGCTTAGGGGCCTACACCGGGGAGCTGTTTTTT

abundance: -
j_gene: TRBJ1-3
len: 18
v_gene: TRBV11-2
d_gene: TRBD1
CDR3aa: CASSFWGQGRGYGNTIYF
CDR3nt: TGTGCCAGCAGCTTTTGGGGACAGGGTCGAGGTTATGGAAACACCATATATTTT

abundance: -
j_gene: TRBJ2-7
len: 12
v_gene: TRBV5-4
d_gene: TRBD1
CDR3aa: CASSGTGYEQYF
CDR3nt: TGTGCCAGCAGCGGGACAGGATACGAGCAGTACTTC

abundance: -
j_gene: TRBJ2-1
len: 12
v_gene: TRBV5-6
d_gene: -
CDR3aa: CASSFRYNEQFF
CDR3nt: TGTGCCAGCAGCTTCCGCTACAATGAGCAGTTCTTC

abundance: -
j_gene: TRBJ2-1
len: 17
v_gene: TRBV5-5
d_gene: TRBD2
CDR3aa: CASIPSPGLELVSEQFF
CDR3nt: TGTGCCAGCATCCCTTCTCCGGGACTAGAACTTGTCTCGGAGCAGTTCTTC

abundance: -
j_gene: TRBJ1-1
len: 14
v_gene: TRBV18
d_gene: -
CDR3aa: CASSPDGANTEAFF
CDR3nt: TGTGCCAGCTCACCCGACGGAGCGAACACTGAAGCTTTCTTT

abundance: -
j_gene: TRBJ2-1
len: 14
v_gene: TRBV29-1
d_gene: TRBD2
CDR3aa: CSVGWAGGNNEQFF
CDR3nt: TGCAGCGTTGGTTGGGCGGGAGGGAACAATGAGCAGTTCTTC

abundance: -
j_gene: TRBJ2-1
len: 15
v_gene: TRBV19
d_gene: -
CDR3aa: CASSSLWLGRNEQFF
CDR3nt: TGTGCCAGTAGTAGCCTCTGGCTAGGTAGAAATGAGCAGTTCTTC

abundance: -
j_gene: TRBJ1-1
len: 14
v_gene: TRBV29-1
d_gene: -
CDR3aa: CSVRQGSMNTEAFF
CDR3nt: TGCAGCGTTCGGCAGGGGAGTATGAACACTGAAGCTTTCTTT

abundance: -
j_gene: TRBJ2-2
len: 15
v_gene: TRBV30
d_gene: -
CDR3aa: CAWSVGLSGPGELFF
CDR3nt: TGTGCCTGGAGTGTAGGGCTCAGCGGGCCCGGGGAGCTGTTTTTT

abundance: -
j_gene: TRBJ2-7
len: 16
v_gene: TRBV27
d_gene: TRBD1
CDR3aa: CASSLPGQGKSYEQYF
CDR3nt: TGTGCCAGCAGTTTACCGGGACAGGGGAAATCCTACGAGCAGTACTTC

abundance: -
j_gene: TRBJ2-6
len: 17
v_gene: TRBV5-4
d_gene: TRBD2
CDR3aa: CASSLGLAGAGANVLTF
CDR3nt: TGTGCCAGCAGCCTCGGACTAGCGGGAGCTGGGGCCAACGTCCTGACTTTC

abundance: -
j_gene: TRBJ2-7
len: 19
v_gene: TRBV24-1
d_gene: -
CDR3aa: CATSGRDPWISLPPYEQYF
CDR3nt: TGTGCCACCAGTGGGCGGGACCCGTGGATCTCCCTCCCACCATACGAGCAGTACTTC

abundance: -
j_gene: TRBJ2-7
len: 14
v_gene: TRBV10-1
d_gene: TRBD1
CDR3aa: CASTPGTGTYEQYF
CDR3nt: TGCGCCAGCACCCCCGGGACAGGGACCTACGAGCAGTACTTC

abundance: -
j_gene: TRBJ1-1
len: 17
v_gene: TRBV5-1
d_gene: TRBD1
CDR3aa: CASSLRGTGSMNTEAFF
CDR3nt: TGCGCCAGCAGCTTGCGAGGGACAGGGTCCATGAACACTGAAGCTTTCTTT

abundance: few
j_gene: TRBJ2-5
len: 15
v_gene: TRBV9
d_gene: TRBD2
CDR3aa: CASSVDSGRGETQYF
CDR3nt: TGTGCCAGCAGCGTAGACAGCGGGAGAGGGGAGACCCAGTACTTC

abundance: -
j_gene: TRBJ2-1
len: 11
v_gene: TRBV25-1
d_gene: -
CDR3aa: CATDNYNEQFF
CDR3nt: TGTGCCACCGACAATTACAATGAGCAGTTCTTC

abundance: once
j_gene: TRBJ1-1
len: 16
v_gene: TRBV19
d_gene: TRBD1
CDR3aa: CASSSGTGGVYTEAFF
CDR3nt: TGTGCCAGTAGTAGCGGGACAGGGGGCGTCTACACTGAAGCTTTCTTT

abundance: once
j_gene: TRBJ2-2
len: 16
v_gene: TRBV11-3
d_gene: TRBD2
CDR3aa: CASSPRTSGNTGELFF
CDR3nt: TGTGCCAGCAGCCCACGGACTAGCGGGAACACCGGGGAGCTGTTTTTT

abundance: once
j_gene: TRBJ2-5
len: 18
v_gene: TRBV6-6
d_gene: TRBD1
CDR3aa: CASSQDRGIQARGETQYF
CDR3nt: TGTGCCAGCAGTCAGGACAGGGGCATTCAGGCCCGTGGGGAGACCCAGTACTTC

abundance: -
j_gene: TRBJ2-2
len: 17
v_gene: TRBV11-2
d_gene: TRBD2
CDR3aa: CASIPGLAGGPGGELFF
CDR3nt: TGTGCCAGCATCCCGGGACTAGCGGGAGGGCCAGGCGGGGAGCTGTTTTTT

abundance: many
j_gene: TRBJ2-2
len: 13
v_gene: TRBV24-1
d_gene: -
CDR3aa: CATETANTGELFF
CDR3nt: TGTGCCACTGAGACTGCGAACACCGGGGAGCTGTTTTTT

abundance: -
j_gene: TRBJ2-7
len: 17
v_gene: TRBV24-1
d_gene: TRBD2
CDR3aa: CATSAPGGVAGIYEQYF
CDR3nt: TGTGCCACCAGTGCCCCGGGTGGGGTAGCGGGAATCTACGAGCAGTACTTC

abundance: -
j_gene: TRBJ2-7
len: 13
v_gene: TRBV13
d_gene: -
CDR3aa: CASCRAKSYEQYF
CDR3nt: TGTGCCAGCTGCAGGGCTAAATCCTACGAGCAGTACTTC

abundance: -
j_gene: TRBJ1-1
len: 13
v_gene: TRBV27
d_gene: TRBD1
CDR3aa: CASSSGQYTEAFF
CDR3nt: TGTGCCAGCAGTTCGGGACAGTACACTGAAGCTTTCTTT

abundance: -
j_gene: TRBJ1-1
len: 13
v_gene: TRBV18
d_gene: -
CDR3aa: CASSPFTGFEAFF
CDR3nt: TGTGCCAGCTCACCCTTTACAGGGTTTGAAGCTTTCTTT

abundance: -
j_gene: TRBJ2-3
len: 14
v_gene: TRBV7-2
d_gene: -
CDR3aa: CASSPRLGADTQYF
CDR3nt: TGTGCCAGCAGCCCTAGACTAGGCGCAGATACGCAGTATTTT

abundance: -
j_gene: TRBJ2-1
len: 13
v_gene: TRBV9
d_gene: -
CDR3aa: CASSVELYNEQFF
CDR3nt: TGTGCCAGCAGCGTAGAACTTTACAATGAGCAGTTCTTC

abundance: -
j_gene: TRBJ2-5
len: 13
v_gene: TRBV10-3
d_gene: -
CDR3aa: CATRESLGETQYF
CDR3nt: TGTGCCACACGGGAGAGTTTAGGAGAGACCCAGTACTTC

abundance: once
j_gene: TRBJ1-2
len: 15
v_gene: TRBV11-2
d_gene: -
CDR3aa: CASRTDREINYGYTF
CDR3nt: TGTGCCAGCAGGACGGACAGAGAGATTAACTATGGCTACACCTTC

abundance: -
j_gene: TRBJ2-3
len: 16
v_gene: TRBV3-1/TRBV3-2
d_gene: -
CDR3aa: CASSQDPGRLGDTQYF
CDR3nt: TGTGCCAGCAGCCAAGATCCGGGGAGGCTTGGGGATACGCAGTATTTT

abundance: many
j_gene: TRBJ2-2
len: 15
v_gene: TRBV2
d_gene: TRBD1
CDR3aa: CASRTGQGATGELFF
CDR3nt: TGTGCCAGCAGGACAGGACAGGGGGCGACCGGGGAGCTGTTTTTT

abundance: -
j_gene: TRBJ2-1
len: 15
v_gene: TRBV5-6
d_gene: -
CDR3aa: CASSSQGKGYNEQFF
CDR3nt: TGTGCCAGCAGCTCCCAGGGTAAGGGATACAATGAGCAGTTCTTC

abundance: -
j_gene: TRBJ2-5
len: 13
v_gene: TRBV28
d_gene: TRBD1
CDR3aa: CASIDRVGETQYF
CDR3nt: TGTGCCAGCATCGACAGGGTGGGGGAGACCCAGTACTTC

abundance: -
j_gene: TRBJ2-7
len: 13
v_gene: TRBV6-6
d_gene: -
CDR3aa: CASSYSQDNEQYF
CDR3nt: TGTGCCAGCAGTTACTCGCAGGATAACGAGCAGTACTTC

abundance: -
j_gene: TRBJ1-6
len: 12
v_gene: TRBV5-4
d_gene: -
CDR3aa: CASSLLNSPLHF
CDR3nt: TGTGCCAGCAGCCTTCTGAATTCACCCCTCCACTTT

abundance: -
j_gene: TRBJ2-7
len: 16
v_gene: TRBV18
d_gene: -
CDR3aa: CASSPSAGLVSYEQYF
CDR3nt: TGTGCCAGCTCACCGAGCGCCGGATTAGTCTCCTACGAGCAGTACTTC

abundance: -
j_gene: TRBJ1-1
len: 15
v_gene: TRBV19
d_gene: TRBD1
CDR3aa: CASSLGQGLNTEAFF
CDR3nt: TGTGCCAGTAGTTTAGGACAGGGTCTGAACACTGAAGCTTTCTTT

abundance: once
j_gene: TRBJ2-7
len: 12
v_gene: TRBV6-6
d_gene: TRBD2
CDR3aa: CASGTGGYEQYF
CDR3nt: TGTGCCAGCGGGACGGGGGGGTACGAGCAGTACTTC

abundance: -
j_gene: TRBJ2-7
len: 13
v_gene: TRBV19
d_gene: -
CDR3aa: CASSIRDGSEQYF
CDR3nt: TGTGCCAGTAGTATCCGGGACGGGAGCGAGCAGTACTTC

abundance: -
j_gene: TRBJ2-5
len: 15
v_gene: TRBV4-1
d_gene: TRBD2
CDR3aa: CASSQASGGQETQYF
CDR3nt: TGCGCCAGCAGCCAAGCTAGCGGGGGGCAGGAGACCCAGTACTTC

abundance: -
j_gene: TRBJ1-2
len: 13
v_gene: TRBV10-3
d_gene: -
CDR3aa: CAISESSGYGYTF
CDR3nt: TGTGCCATCAGTGAGTCGAGCGGATATGGCTACACCTTC